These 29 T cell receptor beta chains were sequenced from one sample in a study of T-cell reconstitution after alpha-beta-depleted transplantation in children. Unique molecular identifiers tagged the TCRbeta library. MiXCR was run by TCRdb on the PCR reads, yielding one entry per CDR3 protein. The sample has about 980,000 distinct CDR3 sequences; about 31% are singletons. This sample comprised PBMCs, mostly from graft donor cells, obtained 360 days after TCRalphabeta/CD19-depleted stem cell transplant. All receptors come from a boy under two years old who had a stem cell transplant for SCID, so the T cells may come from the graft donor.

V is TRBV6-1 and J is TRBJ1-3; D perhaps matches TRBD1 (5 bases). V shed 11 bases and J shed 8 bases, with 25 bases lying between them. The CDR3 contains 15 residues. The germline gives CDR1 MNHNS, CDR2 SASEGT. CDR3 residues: CAGSRTPSSGDTIYF. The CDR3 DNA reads TGTGCCGGTTCCCGGACACCCTCCTCGGGGGACACCATATATTTT.

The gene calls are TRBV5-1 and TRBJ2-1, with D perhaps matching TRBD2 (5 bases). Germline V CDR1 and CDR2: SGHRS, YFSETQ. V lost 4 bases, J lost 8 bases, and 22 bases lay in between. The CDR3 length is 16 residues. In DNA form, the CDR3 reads TGCGCCAGCAGCGACGTGGTCGGGGTTATGGTCCATGAGCAGTTCTTC. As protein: CASSDVVGVMVHEQFF.

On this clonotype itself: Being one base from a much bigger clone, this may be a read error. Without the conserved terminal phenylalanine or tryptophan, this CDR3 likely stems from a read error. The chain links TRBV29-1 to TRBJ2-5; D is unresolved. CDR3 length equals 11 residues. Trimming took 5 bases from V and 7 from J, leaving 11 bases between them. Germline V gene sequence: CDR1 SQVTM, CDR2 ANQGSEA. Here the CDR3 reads CSVLSLGTQYL. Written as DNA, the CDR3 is TGCAGCGTTCTGAGTTTGGGGACCCAGTACCTC.

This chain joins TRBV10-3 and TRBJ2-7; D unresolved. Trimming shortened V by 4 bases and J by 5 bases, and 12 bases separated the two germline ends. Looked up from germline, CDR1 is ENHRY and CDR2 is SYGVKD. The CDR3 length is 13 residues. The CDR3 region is CAISGTHPNEQYF. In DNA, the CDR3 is TGTGCCATCAGTGGAACCCATCCGAACGAGCAGTACTTC.

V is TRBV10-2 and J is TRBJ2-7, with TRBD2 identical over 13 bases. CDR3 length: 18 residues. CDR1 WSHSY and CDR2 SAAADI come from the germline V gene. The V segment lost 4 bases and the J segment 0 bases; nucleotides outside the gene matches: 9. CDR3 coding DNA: TGCGCCAGCAGTGTATGGACTAGCGGGGGTTCTTTCTCCTACGAGCAGTACTTC. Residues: CASSVWTSGGSFSYEQYF.

In nucleotides, the CDR3 is TGTGCCACCAGAGTGTCTTTGAACACTGAAGCTTTCTTT. Its translation: CATRVSLNTEAFF. The gene calls are TRBV15 and TRBJ1-1; no firm D call. In germline, CDR1 is LNHNV, CDR2 YYDKDF (reference sequence). The CDR3 loop spans 13 amino acids. V was shortened by 6 bases and J by 0 bases, with 8 bases between the two germline ends.

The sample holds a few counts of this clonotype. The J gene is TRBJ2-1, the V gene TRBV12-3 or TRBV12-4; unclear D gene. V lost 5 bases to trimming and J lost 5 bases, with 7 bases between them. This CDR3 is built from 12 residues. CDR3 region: CASSRLNNEQFF. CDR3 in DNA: TGTGCCAGCAGTAGACTGAACAATGAGCAGTTCTTC.

The CDR3 loop is CASSPAGGQPQHF. The CDR3 bases are TGTGCCAGCAGCCCCGCGGGGGGGCAGCCCCAGCATTTT. The rearrangement links TRBV7-2 to TRBJ1-5, with D possibly being TRBD1 (5 bases). The CDR3 covers 13 residues. The germline V gene encodes CDR1 SGHTA and CDR2 FQGNSA. V was cut by 5 bases and J by 7 bases, with 12 bases left in between.

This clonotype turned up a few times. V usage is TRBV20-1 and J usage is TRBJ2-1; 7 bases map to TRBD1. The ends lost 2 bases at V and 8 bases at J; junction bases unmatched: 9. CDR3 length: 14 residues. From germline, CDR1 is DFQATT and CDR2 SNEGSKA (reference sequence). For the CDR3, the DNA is TGCAGTGCTAGACGACAGGGTATAGGCCATGAGCAGTTCTTC. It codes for CSARRQGIGHEQFF.

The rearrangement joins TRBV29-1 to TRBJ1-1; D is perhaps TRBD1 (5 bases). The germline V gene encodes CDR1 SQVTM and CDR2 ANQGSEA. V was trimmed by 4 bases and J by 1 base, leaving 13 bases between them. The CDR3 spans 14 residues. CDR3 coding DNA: TGCAGCGTTGCTCCGGGGGGATGGAACACTGAAGCTTTCTTT. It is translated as CSVAPGGWNTEAFF.

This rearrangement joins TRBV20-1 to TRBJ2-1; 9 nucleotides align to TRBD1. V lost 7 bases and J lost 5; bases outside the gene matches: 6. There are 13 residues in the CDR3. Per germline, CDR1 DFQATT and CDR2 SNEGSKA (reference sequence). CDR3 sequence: CSGVQGANNEQFF. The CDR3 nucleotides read TGCAGTGGAGTACAGGGGGCCAACAATGAGCAGTTCTTC.

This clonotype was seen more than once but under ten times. As DNA, the CDR3 is TGCAGCGTTGACAGGGCTAACTATGGCTACACCTTC. The encoded protein is CSVDRANYGYTF. The chain has TRBV29-1 and TRBJ1-2; TRBD1 might be the D (5 bases). V shed 3 bases and J shed 0 bases, with 5 bases lying between them. Germline lookup yields CDR1 SQVTM and CDR2 ANQGSEA. The CDR3 consists of 12 residues. The full variable domain, its missing parts supplied by reference TRBV29-1 and TRBJ1-2, is SAVISQKPSRDICQRGTSLTIQCQVDSQVTMMFWYRQQPGQSLTLIATANQGSEATYESGFVIDKFPISRPNLTFSTLTVSNMSPEDSSIYLCSVDRANYGYTFGSGTRLTVV.

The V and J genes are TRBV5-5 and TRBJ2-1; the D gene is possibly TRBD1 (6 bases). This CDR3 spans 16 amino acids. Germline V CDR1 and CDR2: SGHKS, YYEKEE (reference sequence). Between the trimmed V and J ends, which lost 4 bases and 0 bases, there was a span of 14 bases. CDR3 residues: CASSGATGSSYNEQFF. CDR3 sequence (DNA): TGTGCCAGCAGCGGAGCTACAGGGAGCTCCTACAATGAGCAGTTCTTC.

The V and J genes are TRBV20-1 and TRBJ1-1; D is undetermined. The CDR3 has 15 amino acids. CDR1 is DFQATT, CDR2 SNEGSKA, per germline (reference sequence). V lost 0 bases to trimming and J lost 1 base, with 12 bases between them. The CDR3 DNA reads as TGCAGTGCTAGAGATAACGGGCTACAGAACACTGAAGCTTTCTTT. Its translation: CSARDNGLQNTEAFF.

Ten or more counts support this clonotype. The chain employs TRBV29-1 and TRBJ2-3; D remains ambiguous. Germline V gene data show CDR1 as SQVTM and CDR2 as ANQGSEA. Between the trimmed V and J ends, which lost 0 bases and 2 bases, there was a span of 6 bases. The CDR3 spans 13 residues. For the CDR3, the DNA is TGCAGCGTTGAAGATACCGTCACAGATACGCAGTATTTT. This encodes CSVEDTVTDTQYF.

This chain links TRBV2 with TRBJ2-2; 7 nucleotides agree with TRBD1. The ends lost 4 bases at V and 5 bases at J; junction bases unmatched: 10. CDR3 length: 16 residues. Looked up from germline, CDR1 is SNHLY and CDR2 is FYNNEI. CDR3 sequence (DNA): TGTGCCAGCAGTGTTCAGGGGGTACTTAGAACCGGGGAGCTGTTTTTT. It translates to CASSVQGVLRTGELFF.

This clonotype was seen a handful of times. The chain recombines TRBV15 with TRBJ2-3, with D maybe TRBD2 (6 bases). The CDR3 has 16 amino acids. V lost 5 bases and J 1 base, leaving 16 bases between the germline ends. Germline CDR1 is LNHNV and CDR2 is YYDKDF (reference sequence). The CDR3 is CATSPGTFQGTDTQYF. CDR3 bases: TGTGCCACCAGCCCCGGGACTTTCCAGGGCACAGATACGCAGTATTTT.

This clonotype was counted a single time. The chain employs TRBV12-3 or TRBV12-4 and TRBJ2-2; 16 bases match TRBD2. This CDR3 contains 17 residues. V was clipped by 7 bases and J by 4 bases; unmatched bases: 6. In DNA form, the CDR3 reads TGTGCCAGCACCCTGGGACTAGCGGGGGGGATCACCGGGGAGCTGTTTTTT. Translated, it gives CASTLGLAGGITGELFF.

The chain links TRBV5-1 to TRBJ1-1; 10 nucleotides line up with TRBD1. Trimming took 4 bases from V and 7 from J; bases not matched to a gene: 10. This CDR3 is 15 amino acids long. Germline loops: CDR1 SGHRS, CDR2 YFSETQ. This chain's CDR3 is CASSRLTGGRDEAFF. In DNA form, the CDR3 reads TGCGCCAGCAGCCGCCTGACAGGGGGCCGCGATGAAGCTTTCTTT.

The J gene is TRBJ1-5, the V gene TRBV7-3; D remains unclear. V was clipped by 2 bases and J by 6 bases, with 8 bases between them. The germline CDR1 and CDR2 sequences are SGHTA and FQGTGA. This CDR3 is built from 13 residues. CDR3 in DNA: TGTGCCAGCAGCTTAGGGCAGTTTCAGCCCCAGCATTTT. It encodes CASSLGQFQPQHF.

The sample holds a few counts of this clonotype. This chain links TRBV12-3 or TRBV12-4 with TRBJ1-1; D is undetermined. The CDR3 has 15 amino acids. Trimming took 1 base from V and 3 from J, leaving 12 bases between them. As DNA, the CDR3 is TGTGCCAGCAGTTTAGACAAAGGTGTTTACACTGAAGCTTTCTTT. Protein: CASSLDKGVYTEAFF.

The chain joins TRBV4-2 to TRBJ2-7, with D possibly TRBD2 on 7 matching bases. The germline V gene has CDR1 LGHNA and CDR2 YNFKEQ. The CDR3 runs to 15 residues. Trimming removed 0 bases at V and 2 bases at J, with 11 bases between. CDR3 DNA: TGTGCCAGCAGCCAAGAGGAGGGGGGGCCCTACGAGCAGTACTTC. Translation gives CASSQEEGGPYEQYF.

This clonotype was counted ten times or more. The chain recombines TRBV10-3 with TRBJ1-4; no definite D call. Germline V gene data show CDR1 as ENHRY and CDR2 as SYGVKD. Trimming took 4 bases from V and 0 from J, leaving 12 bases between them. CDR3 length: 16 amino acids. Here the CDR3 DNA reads TGTGCCATCAGTGGGAGCAGCGGTGCAACTAATGAAAAACTGTTTTTT. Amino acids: CAISGSSGATNEKLFF.

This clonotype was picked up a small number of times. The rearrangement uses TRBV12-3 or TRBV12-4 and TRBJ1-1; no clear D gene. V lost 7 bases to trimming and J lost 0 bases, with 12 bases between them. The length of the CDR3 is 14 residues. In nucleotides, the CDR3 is TGTGCCAGCACGGCCAGCTCCATGAACACTGAAGCTTTCTTT. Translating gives CASTASSMNTEAFF.

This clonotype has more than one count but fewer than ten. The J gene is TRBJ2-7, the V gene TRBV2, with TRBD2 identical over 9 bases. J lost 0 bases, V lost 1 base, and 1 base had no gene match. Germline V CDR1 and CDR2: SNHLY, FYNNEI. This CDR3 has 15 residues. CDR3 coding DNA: TGTGCCAGCAGTGAAGAGGGACTAGCCTCCTACGAGCAGTACTTC. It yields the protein CASSEEGLASYEQYF.

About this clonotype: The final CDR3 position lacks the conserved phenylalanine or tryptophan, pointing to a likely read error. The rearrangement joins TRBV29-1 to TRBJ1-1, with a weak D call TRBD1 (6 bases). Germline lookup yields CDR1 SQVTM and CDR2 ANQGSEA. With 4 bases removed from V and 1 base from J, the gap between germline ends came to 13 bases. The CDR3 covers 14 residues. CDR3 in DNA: TGCAGCGTTGGGGGGGGCTTGGCGAACACTGAAGCTTTCGTT. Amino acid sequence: CSVGGGLANTEAFV.

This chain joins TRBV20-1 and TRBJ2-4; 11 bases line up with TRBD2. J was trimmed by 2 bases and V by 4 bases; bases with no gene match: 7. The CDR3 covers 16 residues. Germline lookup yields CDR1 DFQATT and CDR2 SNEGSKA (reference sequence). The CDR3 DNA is TGCAGTGCTACAGTGACTAGCGGGATGACCAAAAACATTCAGTACTTC. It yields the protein CSATVTSGMTKNIQYF.

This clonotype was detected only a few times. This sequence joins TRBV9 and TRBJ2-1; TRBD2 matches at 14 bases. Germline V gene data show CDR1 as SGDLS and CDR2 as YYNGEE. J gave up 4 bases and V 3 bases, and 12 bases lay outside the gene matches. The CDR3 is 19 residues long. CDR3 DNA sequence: TGTGCCAGCAGCGCGCGTTCCGGGACTAGCGGGGGCCTGTACAATGAGCAGTTCTTC. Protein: CASSARSGTSGGLYNEQFF.

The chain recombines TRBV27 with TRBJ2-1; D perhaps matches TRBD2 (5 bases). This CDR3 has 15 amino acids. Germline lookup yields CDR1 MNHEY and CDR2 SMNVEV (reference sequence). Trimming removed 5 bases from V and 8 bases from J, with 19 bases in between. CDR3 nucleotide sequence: TGTGCCAGCAGTGAAATACTAGGAAATTCTGATGAGCAGTTCTTC. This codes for CASSEILGNSDEQFF.